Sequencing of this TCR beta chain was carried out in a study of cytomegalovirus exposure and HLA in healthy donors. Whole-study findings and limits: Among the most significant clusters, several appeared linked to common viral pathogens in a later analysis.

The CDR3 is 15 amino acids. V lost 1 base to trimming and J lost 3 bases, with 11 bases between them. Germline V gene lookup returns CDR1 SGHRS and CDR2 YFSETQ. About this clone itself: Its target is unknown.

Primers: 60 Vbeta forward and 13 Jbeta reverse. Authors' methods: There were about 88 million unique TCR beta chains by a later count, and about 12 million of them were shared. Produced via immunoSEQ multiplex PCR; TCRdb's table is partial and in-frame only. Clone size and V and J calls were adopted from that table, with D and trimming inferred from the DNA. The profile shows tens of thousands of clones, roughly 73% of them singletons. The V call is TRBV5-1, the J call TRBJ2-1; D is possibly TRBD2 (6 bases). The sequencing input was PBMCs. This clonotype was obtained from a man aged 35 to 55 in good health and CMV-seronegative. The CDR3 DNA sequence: TGCGCCAGCAGCTTGTGGGGGGTCGACTACAATGAGCAGTTCTTC. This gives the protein CASSLWGVDYNEQFF. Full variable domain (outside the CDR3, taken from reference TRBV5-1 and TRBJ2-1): KAGVTQTPRYLIKTRGQQVTLSCSPISGHRSVSWYQQTPGQGLQFLFEYFSETQRNKGNFPGRFSGRQFSNSRSEMNVSTLELGDSALYLCASSLWGVDYNEQFFGPGTRLTVL.